The 19 T cell receptor beta chains in this list originate from one sample, sequenced in a study of blood T cell repertoires in COVID-19. Some clones are missing from TCRdb's copy, which holds only in-frame ones; the method was immunoSEQ multiplex PCR. The sample has about 170,000 clones; around 85% are singletons. Sequences were obtained from peripheral blood. These receptors were obtained from a human donor with acute or convalescent COVID-19. The donor label of this sample is uncertain.

The chain is built from TRBV5-4 and TRBJ2-3, with 14 bases lining up with TRBD2. V gave up 3 bases and J gave up 0 bases; unmatched junction bases: 6. The CDR3 spans 18 residues. From germline, CDR1 is SGHNT and CDR2 YYREEE (reference sequence). This CDR3 is CASSSGTSGGLSTDTQYF. The CDR3 DNA sequence: TGTGCCAGCAGCTCAGGGACTAGCGGGGGCCTTAGCACAGATACGCAGTATTTT.

V is TRBV5-1 and J is TRBJ2-2; no firm D call. Germline CDR1 reads SGHRS; CDR2 reads YFSETQ. CDR3 size: 14 residues. V was trimmed by 2 bases and J by 4 bases, leaving 9 bases between them. As DNA, the CDR3 is TGCGCCAGCAGCTTCAGGTTAGGCACCGGGGAGCTGTTTTTT. Translation gives CASSFRLGTGELFF. Drawing the rest from reference TRBV5-1 and TRBJ2-2, the complete variable domain is KAGVTQTPRYLIKTRGQQVTLSCSPISGHRSVSWYQQTPGQGLQFLFEYFSETQRNKGNFPGRFSGRQFSNSRSEMNVSTLELGDSALYLCASSFRLGTGELFFGEGSRLTVL.

Of note for this clone: This sample includes further DNA sequences coding for the same CDR3. The rearrangement links TRBV6-5 to TRBJ1-4; 8 bases align to TRBD1. The CDR3 covers 15 residues. With V trimmed by 0 bases and J by 8 bases, 5 bases remained unmatched. Germline CDR1 MNHEY, CDR2 SVGAGI. The CDR3 bases are TGTGCCAGCAGTTACTCCGGGACAGGAGGGGAAAAACTGTTTTTT. Residues: CASSYSGTGGEKLFF.

The chain joins TRBV21-1 to TRBJ1-1; TRBD1 is taken as the D call from the table, unchecked against the DNA. TRBV21-1 is classified as a pseudogene. This CDR3 has 13 amino acids. CDR3 sequence: CASFKTGSTEAFF. CDR3 DNA: TGTGCCAGCTTCAAGACAGGGAGCACTGAAGCTTTCTTT.

V and J are TRBV4-1 and TRBJ1-2; weak D call: TRBD1 (6 bases). V was trimmed by 4 bases and J by 4 bases, leaving 22 bases between them. Germline lookup yields CDR1 MGHRA and CDR2 YSYEKL. There are 17 residues in the CDR3. This CDR3 reads CASSPLPGTLLGYGYTF. The CDR3, as DNA: TGCGCCAGCAGCCCTCTACCTGGGACACTCCTGGGCTATGGCTACACCTTC.

The chain couples TRBV2 to TRBJ1-5, with TRBD1 matching over 9 bases. V was clipped by 6 bases and J by 3 bases; unmatched bases: 6. CDR3 size: 15 residues. The V gene's germline CDR1 is SNHLY and CDR2 FYNNEI. The CDR3 bases are TGTGCCAGCAGACCCACAGGGGGCCCCAATCAGCCCCAGCATTTT. The encoded protein is CASRPTGGPNQPQHF.

V is TRBV7-9 and J is TRBJ1-4; D gene unclear. Between the trimmed V and J ends, which lost 11 bases and 4 bases, there was a span of 11 bases. Germline V lookup: CDR1 SEHNR, CDR2 FQNEAQ (reference sequence). This CDR3 comprises 12 residues. The CDR3 sequence: CALRGINEKLFF. CDR3 DNA sequence: TGTGCCCTGCGAGGGATTAATGAAAAACTGTTTTTT.

The chain uses TRBV3-1 (or the pseudogene TRBV3-2) and TRBJ1-2; 8 bases are a match to TRBD1. Germline V gene sequence: CDR1 LGHDT, CDR2 YNNKEL (reference sequence). J was trimmed by 2 bases and V by 1 base; bases with no gene match: 0. The CDR3 runs 14 residues. CDR3 sequence: CASSQGTGNYGYTF. CDR3 bases: TGTGCCAGCAGCCAAGGGACAGGGAACTATGGCTACACCTTC.

The gene calls are TRBV7-2 and TRBJ2-7; 8 nucleotides agree with TRBD2. The CDR3 has 15 residues. CDR1 SGHTA and CDR2 FQGNSA come from the germline V gene. The junction had 11 bases not matched to a gene; V was cut back by 5 bases and J by 5 bases. The CDR3 reads CASSPNPGGRHEQYF. DNA of the CDR3: TGTGCCAGCAGCCCCAACCCGGGGGGGAGGCACGAGCAGTACTTC. Complete variable domain (other parts from reference TRBV7-2 and TRBJ2-7): GAGVSQSPSNKVTEKGKDVELRCDPISGHTALYWYRQSLGQGLEFLIYFQGNSAPDKSGLPSDRFSAERTGGSVSTLTIQRTQQEDSAVYLCASSPNPGGRHEQYFGPGTRLTVT.

This clone was observed a handful of times. The chain recombines TRBV6-6 with TRBJ2-7, with 7 bases matching TRBD1. This CDR3 is 14 amino acids long. The germline gives CDR1 MNHNY, CDR2 SVGAGI (reference sequence). The J segment lost 1 base and the V segment lost 5 bases, leaving 5 bases of the junction unmatched. The CDR3 sequence is CASSRDRASYEQYF. CDR3 sequence (DNA): TGTGCCAGCAGTCGAGACAGGGCGTCCTACGAGCAGTACTTC.

The chain's CDR3 is CASSLNRGGRNTIYF. CDR3 in DNA: TGTGCCAGCAGCTTGAATAGGGGCGGTCGAAACACCATATATTTT. The chain has TRBV5-8 and TRBJ1-3; possibly TRBD1 for D (5 bases). Deletions cut 1 base from V and 5 bases from J, with 13 bases between. CDR1 and CDR2 (germline): SGHTS, YDEGEE. The CDR3 sequence is 15 residues long.

The chain links TRBV27 to TRBJ2-4; maybe TRBD1 (5 bases). Germline V gene data show CDR1 as MNHEY and CDR2 as SMNVEV (reference sequence). The CDR3 runs to 15 residues. Trimming shortened V by 5 bases and J by 0 bases, and 11 bases separated the two germline ends. The CDR3 reads CASSPSGLAKNIQYF. CDR3 coding DNA: TGTGCCAGCAGTCCGTCAGGGTTAGCCAAAAACATTCAGTACTTC.

This clone was seen a single time. The chain recombines TRBV7-3 with TRBJ2-3; the match to TRBD1 covers 8 bases. Per germline, CDR1 SGHTA and CDR2 FQGTGA. The CDR3 is 12 amino acids. Trimming took 6 bases from V and 8 from J; bases not matched to a gene: 4. For the CDR3, the DNA is TGTGCCAGCAGAGCCGGACAGGGTACGCAGTATTTT. Protein product: CASRAGQGTQYF. Full variable domain (outside the CDR3, taken from reference TRBV7-3 and TRBJ2-3): GAGVSQTPSNKVTEKGKYVELRCDPISGHTALYWYRQSLGQGPEFLIYFQGTGAADDSGLPNDRFFAVRPEGSVSTLKIQRTERGDSAVYLCASRAGQGTQYFGPGTRLTVL.

The chain recombines TRBV27 with TRBJ2-2; D uncertain. Trimming pared 3 bases from V and 3 bases from J, leaving 5 bases between. The CDR3 has 13 residues. The germline V gene has CDR1 MNHEY and CDR2 SMNVEV (reference sequence). Written as DNA, the CDR3 is TGTGCCAGCAGTTTCCGGGACACCGGGGAGCTGTTTTTT. This codes for CASSFRDTGELFF.

The chain employs TRBV18 and TRBJ1-2, with TRBD1 as a possible D gene (6 bases). The CDR3 consists of 16 residues. Germline V gene lookup returns CDR1 KGHSH and CDR2 LQKENI. The V gene lost 3 bases and the J gene lost 3 bases, with 17 bases spanning the gap. The CDR3 loop reads CASSPQRTDSYYGYTF. CDR3 DNA sequence: TGTGCCAGCTCACCCCAACGGACAGATAGTTACTATGGCTACACCTTC.

In its sample, this clone was seen once. V usage is TRBV23-1 and J usage is TRBJ1-6; 7 bases agree with TRBD1. TRBV23-1 is annotated as an ORF whose role is uncertain. This CDR3 spans 17 amino acids. V dropped 3 bases and J dropped 6; count of bases not matched to a gene: 11. CDR3 amino acids: CASSQIRTGDFNSPLHF. DNA for the CDR3: TGCGCCAGCAGTCAGATCAGAACAGGGGATTTTAATTCACCCCTCCACTTT.

This clone was seen a few times. This sequence joins TRBV24-1 and TRBJ1-5; no clear D gene. Trimming removed 6 bases at V and 0 bases at J, with 11 bases between. The CDR3 extends over 15 amino acids. CDR1 is KGHDR and CDR2 is SFDVKD in the germline V gene. The DNA for the CDR3 is TGTGCCACCAGTCTGTCAGATAATAGCAATCAGCCCCAGCATTTT. Residues: CATSLSDNSNQPQHF.

The rearrangement joins TRBV5-4 to TRBJ2-2; the D gene is possibly TRBD1 (6 bases). Germline V gene data show CDR1 as SGHNT and CDR2 as YYREEE (reference sequence). Trimming removed 0 bases from V and 5 bases from J, with 11 bases in between. The CDR3 totals 15 residues. In nucleotides, the CDR3 is TGTGCCAGCAGCTTGGACAGGGTAGGGACCGGGGAGCTGTTTTTT. Encoded protein: CASSLDRVGTGELFF.

CDR3 loop: CASSLQVRYGYTF. The CDR3 DNA is TGTGCCAGCAGTTTACAGGTTAGGTATGGCTACACCTTC. This chain connects TRBV28 to TRBJ1-2; no firm D call. Deletions cut 2 bases from V and 5 bases from J, with 9 bases between. The CDR3 covers 13 residues. In germline, CDR1 is MDHEN, CDR2 SYDVKM.